This passage covers 30 T cell receptor beta chains from one sample sequenced in a study of blood T cells in healthy people across ages (dated by TCRdb to 2015 to 2017). Receptors were amplified or captured by 5' RACE. Instrument on record: Illumina HiSeq 2500. The second PCR ran for roughly 7 to 12 cycles and used a J-beta primer mix along with a sample-barcoded 5' primer. The public reads were reprocessed in TCRdb via fastp at Q25 and MiXCR, keeping in-frame beta chains. When rows share a CDR3 protein, they turn into one entry using the most common DNA and genes. The sample table lists hundreds of thousands of distinct CDR3 sequences, approximately 31% of them with a count of one. Of the sample, 15% to 17% is held by the ten largest clones. Sequencing input: blood. These receptors were collected from a woman of 80 years or more in good health. Donor details come from another sample of the same person, matched by shared clones.

With respect to this clonotype: A clone one base away is much larger, so this may be a read error. The CDR3 ends on some other residue instead of the conserved phenylalanine or tryptophan, so this is likely a read error. The chain joins TRBV3-1 to TRBJ2-5; D perhaps matches TRBD2 (5 bases). Trimming took off 2 bases at V and 9 bases at J, with 13 bases between the two ends. The CDR3 runs to 13 residues. Germline V lookup: CDR1 LGHDT, CDR2 YNNKEL (reference sequence). CDR3 sequence reads: CASSQLTRTAQYC. The CDR3 DNA follows: TGTGCCAGCAGCCAACTTACTAGGACGGCCCAGTACTGC.

Note on this clonotype: A much larger clone sits a single nucleotide away, making a read error possible. This chain links TRBV9 with TRBJ1-6, with TRBD1 as a possible D gene (6 bases). This CDR3 contains 14 residues. Between the trimmed V and J ends, which lost 3 bases and 8 bases, there was a span of 12 bases. The germline V gene encodes CDR1 SGDLS and CDR2 YYNGEE. In nucleotides, the CDR3 is TGTGCCAGCAGCGGAGGGGGAAGGGATTCACCCCTCCACTTT. Amino acids: CASSGGGRDSPLHF.

On this clonotype: Given a much more abundant clone one base away, this may be a read error. The chain joins TRBV27 to TRBJ2-7, with D hard to call. The CDR3 contains 16 residues. The V and J ends lost 5 bases and 7 bases respectively, with 24 bases between them. Germline V lookup: CDR1 MNHEY, CDR2 SMNVEV (reference sequence). The CDR3, as DNA: TGTGCCAGCAGTACCATGTTGGGAATGGGCCGCGATGAGCAGTACTTC. This codes for CASSTMLGMGRDEQYF.

The chain links TRBV30 to TRBJ1-1; D perhaps matches TRBD1 (5 bases). The V end was cut by 3 bases, the J end by 5 bases, with 16 bases between. The CDR3 totals 14 residues. CDR1 is GTSNPN, CDR2 SVGIG, per germline (reference sequence). The CDR3 here is CAWRGLGAGTEAFF. CDR3 bases: TGTGCCTGGAGGGGGCTGGGCGCGGGAACTGAAGCTTTCTTT.

This chain joins TRBV30 and TRBJ2-7, with TRBD2 identical over 7 bases. From germline, CDR1 is GTSNPN and CDR2 SVGIG (reference sequence). Unmatched junction bases numbered 11, after V lost 7 bases and J lost 2 bases. The CDR3 sequence is 14 residues long. The CDR3 nucleotides are TGTGCCTCAAACGGGGCTAGCGGCCCCTACGAGCAGTACTTC. Its translation is CASNGASGPYEQYF.

This clonotype was detected only a few times. A read error may be the cause here, since a much bigger clone is one base away. The rearrangement links TRBV20-1 to TRBJ1-2, with unresolved D. Germline CDR1 reads DFQATT; CDR2 reads SNEGSKA (reference sequence). This CDR3 region has 12 residues. The CDR3 DNA is TGCAGGGCTAGAGCCGTTAACTATGGCTACACCTTC. Translation: CRARAVNYGYTF.

This clonotype occurred once. The junction departs from germline at one end; a sequencing error may be responsible. V gene TRBV6-2 or TRBV6-3 combines with J gene TRBJ2-5; maybe TRBD2 (6 bases). The CDR3 loop spans 16 amino acids. Germline loops: CDR1 MNHEY, CDR2 SVGEGT. The CDR3 DNA is TGTACCAGCAGTTACAAGACGGGAGTTGGGATTGAGACCCAGTACTTC. This translates into CTSSYKTGVGIETQYF.

Of note for this clonotype: This may stem from a read error, because a much larger clone lies one nucleotide away. This chain joins TRBV30 and TRBJ2-4; either TRBD1 or TRBD2 may supply D (5 bases each). The J call may be incorrect, as the DNA end agrees better with TRBJ2-5. The germline CDR1 and CDR2 sequences are GTSNPN and SVGIG (reference sequence). The CDR3 covers 13 residues. Written as DNA, the CDR3 is TGTGCCTGGAGTAATGGGACGAAAGAGACCCAGTACTTC. It yields the protein CAWSNGTKETQYF.

Points on this clonotype: A much larger clone differs by one base, so this may be a read error. The gene calls are TRBV7-9 and TRBJ2-7, with D possibly TRBD2 on 6 matching bases. V was trimmed by 4 bases and J by 5 bases, leaving 15 bases between them. Germline V gene data show CDR1 as SEHNR and CDR2 as FQNEAQ (reference sequence). There are 14 residues in the CDR3. The CDR3 protein is CASSSDRRGDEQYF. The CDR3 DNA reads TGTGCCAGCAGCTCAGACCGGCGCGGGGACGAGCAGTACTTC.

This clonotype has ten or more counts. This chain links TRBV5-1 with TRBJ2-1; 10 bases agree with TRBD1. This CDR3 region has 15 residues. V lost 0 bases and J lost 8; bases outside the gene matches: 5. Germline lookup yields CDR1 SGHRS and CDR2 YFSETQ. The CDR3 nucleotides are TGCGCCAGCAGCTTGGCCTGGGACAGGGGCTATGAGCAGTTCTTC. Protein product: CASSLAWDRGYEQFF.

The gene calls are TRBV27 and TRBJ2-3; 7 bases fit TRBD2. V lost 5 bases to trimming and J lost 13 bases; unmatched junction nucleotides: 12. The germline gives CDR1 MNHEY, CDR2 SMNVEV (reference sequence). CDR3 length equals 13 residues. CDR3 DNA: TGTGCCAGCAGTCGGGGAGGGGCGGGGCCGGAGTATTTT. This translates into CASSRGGAGPEYF.

The chain carries TRBV4-2 and TRBJ2-7; D may be TRBD2 (7 bases). Deletions cut 0 bases from V and 2 bases from J, with 14 bases between. The CDR3 is 16 residues long. Germline assignment: CDR1 LGHNA and CDR2 YNFKEQ. In DNA, the CDR3 is TGTGCCAGCAGCCAAGATCGAACAGGGAGGGCCTACGAGCAGTACTTC. Its protein product is CASSQDRTGRAYEQYF.

This clonotype was counted at least ten times. This rearrangement joins TRBV6-6 to TRBJ2-7, with TRBD1 as a possible D gene (6 bases). Trimming took 9 bases from V and 3 from J, leaving 12 bases between them. The V gene's germline CDR1 is MNHNY and CDR2 SVGAGI (reference sequence). This CDR3 contains 12 residues. CDR3 sequence reads: CASSGAGYEQYF. CDR3 DNA: TGTGCCAGTTCAGGGGCCGGCTACGAGCAGTACTTC.

This clonotype has just a few counts. V and J are TRBV28 and TRBJ1-1; D uncertain. Trimming left V 7 bases short and J 1 base short, with 13 bases between. The CDR3 sequence is 14 residues long. The germline gives CDR1 MDHEN, CDR2 SYDVKM. The chain's CDR3 is CASTVSRKNTEAFF. CDR3 DNA sequence: TGTGCCAGCACCGTATCGAGGAAGAACACTGAAGCTTTCTTT.

This clonotype has just a few counts. The chain recombines TRBV5-1 with TRBJ1-5; D is possibly TRBD1 (5 bases). The CDR3 is 15 residues long. Germline V gene data show CDR1 as SGHRS and CDR2 as YFSETQ. Trimming shortened V by 0 bases and J by 6 bases, and 13 bases separated the two germline ends. The CDR3 reads CASSLEAGGSQPQHF. The CDR3 coding sequence is TGCGCCAGCAGCTTGGAGGCGGGGGGGTCTCAGCCCCAGCATTTT.

Only a few counts were recorded for this clonotype. The chain uses TRBV20-1 and TRBJ2-2; no clear D gene. CDR3 length: 13 amino acids. Trimming took 2 bases from V and 1 from J, leaving 5 bases between them. The V gene's germline CDR1 is DFQATT and CDR2 SNEGSKA (reference sequence). The CDR3 coding sequence is TGCAGTGCTAGATTCCGGAACACCGGGGAGCTGTTTTTT. Its translation: CSARFRNTGELFF.

As regards this clonotype: This may arise from a read error, as a much more abundant clone is one base away. The rearrangement joins TRBV7-2 to TRBJ1-2; TRBD1 is a possible D gene (5 bases). CDR3 length: 13 residues. In germline, CDR1 is SGHTA, CDR2 FQGNSA. CDR3 in DNA: TGTGCCGGCAGCCCCCAAGGGGTCTATGGCTACACCTTC. As protein: CAGSPQGVYGYTF.

Ten or more counts support this clonotype. The chain couples TRBV7-8 to TRBJ1-2, with 7 bases that match TRBD1. The junction had 17 bases not matched to a gene; V was cut back by 5 bases and J by 8 bases. This CDR3 is 16 amino acids long. Looked up from germline, CDR1 is SGHVS and CDR2 is FQNEAQ. The CDR3 protein is CASSPNRGQAGGGYTF. CDR3 bases: TGTGCCAGCAGCCCGAATAGAGGACAGGCCGGTGGAGGCTACACCTTC. The entire variable domain, with the rest obtained from reference TRBV7-8 and TRBJ1-2, is as follows: GAGVSQSPRYKVAKRGQDVALRCDPISGHVSLFWYQQALGQGPEFLTYFQNEAQLDKSGLPSDRFFAERPEGSVSTLKIQRTQQEDSAVYLCASSPNRGQAGGGYTFGSGTRLTVV.

The chain links TRBV19 to TRBJ2-1; the match to TRBD2 covers 11 bases. In germline, CDR1 is LNHDA, CDR2 SQIVND (reference sequence). This CDR3 comprises 16 residues. With 3 bases clipped from V and 6 bases from J, the junction kept 7 bases outside the gene matches. CDR3: CASSIRLAGGFNEQFF. CDR3 nucleotide sequence: TGTGCCAGTAGTATCCGGCTAGCGGGGGGATTCAATGAGCAGTTCTTC.

The table lists this clonotype with many counts. V gene TRBV20-1 combines with J gene TRBJ1-1; 7 bases match TRBD1. Germline V lookup: CDR1 DFQATT, CDR2 SNEGSKA (reference sequence). The CDR3 consists of 14 residues. Trimming took 2 bases from V and 2 from J; bases not matched to a gene: 5. CDR3 residues: CSARKEGANTEAFF. The CDR3 DNA sequence: TGCAGTGCTAGAAAGGAGGGGGCAAACACTGAAGCTTTCTTT.

The chain combines TRBV7-2 with TRBJ1-5; D is unclear. In germline, CDR1 is SGHTA, CDR2 FQGNSA. The CDR3 length is 16 residues. V gave up 1 base and J gave up 3 bases, with 13 bases separating them. The CDR3 nucleotides are TGTGCCAGCAGCTTAGGTGGCGTCGGTAACAATCAGCCCCAGCATTTT. Its translation: CASSLGGVGNNQPQHF.

This chain uses TRBV5-5 with TRBJ1-4; no reliable D call. The CDR3 sequence is 17 residues long. Trimming removed 0 bases at V and 0 bases at J, with 12 bases between. In germline, CDR1 is SGHKS, CDR2 YYEKEE (reference sequence). Here the CDR3 DNA reads TGTGCCAGCAGCTTGGAACTTTTCAGCACAACTAATGAAAAACTGTTTTTT. Translating it yields CASSLELFSTTNEKLFF.

The chain links TRBV29-1 to TRBJ1-1; no clear D. V lost 2 bases and J 0 bases, leaving 7 bases between the germline ends. Germline loops: CDR1 SQVTM, CDR2 ANQGSEA. The CDR3 contains 13 residues. The CDR3 protein is CSVEPSLNTEAFF. For the CDR3, the DNA is TGCAGCGTTGAACCCAGCCTGAACACTGAAGCTTTCTTT.

This clonotype showed up just a few times. Here the CDR3 reads CASSCYEASVYNEQFF. As DNA, the CDR3 is TGCGCCAGCAGCTGCTACGAGGCCTCGGTTTACAATGAGCAGTTCTTC. The chain combines TRBV5-1 with TRBJ2-1; D remains unclear. Germline V gene data show CDR1 as SGHRS and CDR2 as YFSETQ. The CDR3 has 16 residues. Trimming took 3 bases from V and 4 from J, leaving 17 bases between them.

This clonotype has ten or more counts. The chain carries TRBV20-1 and TRBJ1-2; 7 nucleotides agree with TRBD1. The CDR3 has 13 residues. Germline CDR1 is DFQATT and CDR2 is SNEGSKA (reference sequence). The J segment lost 4 bases and the V segment lost 6 bases, leaving 8 bases of the junction unmatched. The CDR3 coding sequence is TGCAGTGCAGCGACAGGGCTAGTCTATGGCTACACCTTC. Encoded protein: CSAATGLVYGYTF.

This chain connects TRBV14 to TRBJ2-1; no reliable D call. The V end lost 3 bases, the J end lost 9 bases, and 12 bases lay between the germline ends. The CDR3 is 13 amino acids. The V gene's germline CDR1 is SGHDN and CDR2 FVKESK. In nucleotides, the CDR3 is TGTGCCAGCAGCCAGTATAAGGGTGGTGAGCAGTTCTTC. It translates to CASSQYKGGEQFF.

The table lists this clonotype with a few counts. The genes are TRBV3-1 and TRBJ1-2; TRBD1 agrees at 10 bases. Germline trimming cut 5 bases from V and 6 bases from J; bases unmatched to any gene: 3. Germline lookup yields CDR1 LGHDT and CDR2 YNNKEL (reference sequence). The length of the CDR3 is 13 residues. CDR3 nucleotide sequence: TGTGCCAGCAGCAGACAGGGGGCCCATGGCTACACCTTC. Protein product: CASSRQGAHGYTF.

This clonotype was picked up many times. V is TRBV6-2 or TRBV6-3 and J is TRBJ2-5; 8 nucleotides agree with TRBD2. The CDR3 length is 17 residues. V lost 6 bases, J lost 5 bases, and 17 bases stayed unmatched. CDR1 is MNHEY, CDR2 SVGEGT, per germline. The CDR3 DNA reads TGTGCCAGCAGCGATCCTACTAGCGGTCCCACGAGGGAGACCCAGTACTTC. Residues: CASSDPTSGPTRETQYF.

J is TRBJ2-7 and V is TRBV20-1, with D perhaps TRBD1 or TRBD2 (5 bases each). CDR1 and CDR2 (germline): DFQATT, SNEGSKA (reference sequence). V was cut by 6 bases and J by 4 bases, with 13 bases left in between. CDR3 length equals 12 residues. The DNA for the CDR3 is TGCAGTGCCTTCCGGGACCCTTACGAGCAGTACTTC. This sequence encodes CSAFRDPYEQYF.

In this sample, this clonotype turned up many times. The chain combines TRBV21-1 with TRBJ1-5. TRBV21-1 is noted as a pseudogene. The CDR3 is made up of 19 amino acids. The CDR3 is CASSKGVDLLHTMHQPQHF. CDR3 coding DNA: TGTGCCAGCAGCAAAGGGGTAGACCTACTCCATACAATGCATCAGCCCCAGCATTTT.